This T cell receptor beta chain was recorded in a study of Ad26.COV2.S vaccination and SARS-CoV-2 variants. About the study: Ad26.COV2.S given intramuscularly, once or twice 56 days apart.

The V end lost 2 bases, the J end lost 1 base, and 5 bases lay between the germline ends. This CDR3 comprises 13 residues. CDR1 and CDR2 (germline): SEHNR, FQNEAQ (reference sequence). Indicated treatment: approximately 18 received Ad26.COV2.S at low or high dose, single or two shots; roughly 5 received placebo; per-sample allocation not given. At day 63 after the first vaccine or placebo injection, samples were drawn. A Boston adult aged 18-55 years was the donor. Clones were sequenced by immunoSEQ multiplex PCR, and TCRdb holds only the in-frame ones, with some missing. The sample contains about 250,000 clones, around nine tenths of which appear only once. Comment on this clone: What it binds is not known.

Notes on the study in general: Those who received the vaccine showed greater spike-specific TCR breadth than those given placebo. The analyses of TCR breadth and depth may have understated the size of total T cell responses.

This sample comprised peripheral blood, obtained in a trial of Ad26.COV2.S vaccine versus placebo. The clonotype comes from a person between 18 and 60 years old who received the Ad26.COV2.S COVID-19 vaccine or a placebo. V is TRBV7-9 and J is TRBJ1-2; maybe TRBD1 (5 bases). The CDR3 is CASSLRGNYGYTF. CDR3 nucleotide sequence: TGTGCCAGCAGCTTAAGGGGTAACTATGGCTACACCTTC.